A selection of T cell receptor beta chains follows, all from one sample in a study of blood T cell repertoires in COVID-19. Produced via immunoSEQ multiplex PCR; TCRdb's table is partial and in-frame only. The table includes some 42,000 clones, roughly 84% detected once. Material for sequencing was peripheral blood. The receptors were gathered from a woman aged 65 to 85 in a cohort sampled during active COVID-19. Both conserved end residues are part of each CDR3. A D gene is named only where the DNA matches it firmly. Part of the rows lack a size; the others show once, few, many or a class for expanded clones.

d_call | clone_size | j_call | v_call | cdr3_aa | cdr3_nt
NA | NA | TRBJ1-5 | TRBV2 | CASTYYSNQPQHF | TGTGCCAGCACGTATTATAGCAATCAGCCCCAGCATTTT
TRBD2 | NA | TRBJ2-1 | TRBV2 | CASLEREDASEQFF | TGTGCCAGCCTGGAGCGGGAGGACGCCAGTGAGCAGTTCTTC
NA | NA | TRBJ2-7 | TRBV7-6 | CASSLGDDGGSYEQYF | TGTGCCAGCAGCTTGGGGGACGACGGGGGATCCTACGAGCAGTACTTC
NA | NA | TRBJ2-7 | TRBV28 | CASLPQGGAGEYF | TGTGCCAGCCTTCCCCAGGGCGGGGCCGGAGAGTACTTC
TRBD2 | NA | TRBJ2-7 | TRBV24-1 | CATSAAGAYEQYF | TGTGCCACCAGTGCAGCGGGGGCCTACGAGCAGTACTTC
NA | NA | TRBJ2-3 | TRBV30 | CAWSRGISTDTQYF | TGTGCCTGGAGTAGAGGTATTAGCACAGATACGCAGTATTTT
NA | NA | TRBJ2-7 | TRBV7-9 | CASSGGATIYEQYF | TGTGCCAGCAGCGGAGGGGCCACTATCTACGAGCAGTACTTC
NA | NA | TRBJ2-1 | TRBV6-5 | CASSYKGLHNEQFF | TGTGCCAGCAGTTACAAGGGACTCCACAATGAGCAGTTCTTC
TRBD2 | medium-sized | TRBJ2-3 | TRBV24-1 | CATSDLLAGPPGTQYF | TGTGCCACCAGTGATCTTCTAGCGGGGCCCCCGGGTACGCAGTATTTT
TRBD1 | NA | TRBJ2-1 | TRBV19 | CASGDRGHIEQFF | TGTGCCAGTGGGGACAGGGGGCATATTGAGCAGTTCTTC
TRBD2 | medium-sized | TRBJ2-7 | TRBV6-5 | CASITTSGYEQYF | TGTGCCAGCATCACCACTAGCGGTTACGAGCAGTACTTC
NA | once | TRBJ2-7 | TRBV28 | CASRAGGGAYEQYF | TGTGCCAGCAGAGCAGGCGGCGGGGCCTACGAGCAGTACTTC